This record covers a single T cell receptor (beta chain). This clonotype was observed many times. Its recognized antigen is unknown. No base quality information exists; no much larger clone differs at one position. Lymph node samples were obtained from the axillary draining lymph nodes of breast cancer patients. Instrument on record: Illumina HiSeq 2000. Multiplex PCR amplification was used to generate the TCR beta chain libraries. High-throughput sequencing was used to analyze the amplified TCR beta chain products. TCRdb reprocessing: public reads trimmed at Q25 with fastp, clones called with MiXCR, in-frame beta chains kept. Duplicate CDR3 protein sequences are folded into a single record with the most common DNA and genes. This sample has 200,000 to 250,000 distinct CDR3 sequences in its table, and 30% to 35% of those were observed once. The ten largest clones capture over 3.5% of the sample. These data belong to a study of breast tumors, draining lymph nodes, adjacent tissues (dated by TCRdb to between 2015 and 2016). Some background on the complete study: In breast cancer patients, the study compared the TCR beta repertoires of tumor, adjacent nontumor tissue and axillary lymph nodes. In human breast cancer, the study set out to assess how tumor, surrounding tissue and draining lymph node repertoires relate to one another and whether T cells might be exchanged between them. Points the paper makes about the study in general: Tumors showed preferential V and J gene usage, and their T-cell repertoire diversity fell below that of lymph nodes yet above that of nontumor tissue. Tumor and nontumor tissue repertoires were significantly more similar in luminal-like than in basal-like breast cancer. The data were judged consistent with most tumor T cells deriving from the lymph node and then expanding within tumor tissue. Rather than being directly demonstrated, the conclusion that tumor T cells originate in lymph nodes was presented as consistent with a hypothesis.

Sample: axillary lymph node tissue. This sequence originates from a female donor with breast cancer. Some clones in this sample may be carry-over from other donors' samples.

The CDR3 corresponds to CAISAGGAGKNQPQHF. The nucleotides are TGTGCCATCAGTGCGGGGGGGGCAGGGAAAAATCAGCCCCAGCATTTT. The sequence links TRBV10-3 to TRBJ1-5; the best D guess is TRBD1, with 6 bases matching. V is pared back by 4 bases and J by 4 bases, with 17 bases lying between the germline termini. Reading from cysteine to phenylalanine, the CDR3 counts 16 amino acids. CDR3 DNA only is kept here, 48 bases in frame from base 1. Based on the germline V gene, the CDR1 and CDR2 sequences are ENHRY and SYGVKD.